This T cell receptor (beta chain) was documented in a study of blood T cell repertoires in COVID-19. Study context: Nucleic acid was either cDNA or gDNA, and it came from T cells, B-cell-depleted T cells, or PBMCs.

The protocol was immunoSEQ multiplex PCR, while the TCRdb copy is restricted to in-frame clones and leaves out a portion. The sample lists approximately 200,000 clones, just under 90% occurring once. The germline V gene has CDR1 GTSNPN and CDR2 SVGIG (reference sequence). V lost 2 bases and J 2 bases, leaving 10 bases between the germline ends. This CDR3 has 14 residues. Across about two dozen US areas, participants ranged in age from roughly 18 to 95 years. Clinical history reported by participants formed the basis on which cohorts were assigned. The TCR originated in a man between 25 and 39 years old who had recovered from COVID-19. Sequenced material: PBMCs or T cells enriched from blood (not recorded which). The chain couples TRBV30 to TRBJ1-3, with a weak D call TRBD1 (6 bases). CDR3 loop: CAWSPGQTGNTIYF. CDR3 nucleotides: TGTGCCTGGAGTCCGGGACAAACTGGAAACACCATATATTTT.